This T cell receptor beta chain was recovered during a study of T cell responses to AZD1222 COVID-19 vaccine. Overall study findings and caveats: Spike-specific TCR repertoires showed rising breadth and depth after two AZD1222 doses. The peak T cell response came first, and repertoires were sampled only after it. Only 5 or 6 individuals given AZD1222 were seropositive at baseline. The study reported that nearly half of spike-specific TCRs target unmutated variant regions.

Notes on this clone: Its antigen is undetermined.

Trimming stripped 2 bases from V and 2 bases from J, with 7 bases between. The CDR3 sequence is 13 residues long. Germline CDR1 and CDR2: SGHTA and FQGNSA. Libraries were prepared by immunoSEQ multiplex PCR; TCRdb keeps only in-frame clonotypes and omits some of them. The data contain just over 150,000 clones, roughly nine tenths of them singletons. The sequence came from an adult who had recovered from COVID-19. Sequencing used peripheral blood, obtained after recovery from COVID-19. The V and J genes are TRBV7-2 and TRBJ2-7, with no clear D. The CDR3 here is CASSLPIPYEQYF. The CDR3 nucleotides are TGTGCCAGCAGCTTACCGATCCCCTACGAGCAGTACTTC. Full variable domain (remainder filled in from reference TRBV7-2 and TRBJ2-7): GAGVSQSPSNKVTEKGKDVELRCDPISGHTALYWYRQSLGQGLEFLIYFQGNSAPDKSGLPSDRFSAERTGGSVSTLTIQRTQQEDSAVYLCASSLPIPYEQYFGPGTRLTVT.